This entry lists 7 T cell receptor beta chains sequenced from one sample in a study of blood T cell repertoires in COVID-19. The method was immunoSEQ multiplex PCR; TCRdb's version includes in-frame clones alone and lacks a portion of them. The data show about 190,000 clones, over 80% seen once. Sample: peripheral blood. The receptors come from a woman aged 55-70 years with COVID-19, enrolled during active disease.

The rearrangement joins TRBV5-1 to TRBJ1-2, with a weak D call TRBD1 (6 bases). CDR1 is SGHRS and CDR2 is YFSETQ in the germline V gene. The CDR3 is 15 residues long. The ends were cut back, 2 bases at V and 3 bases at J, with 14 bases in the middle. The CDR3 protein is CASSFSGGRDYGYTF. As DNA, the CDR3 is TGCGCCAGCAGCTTTAGCGGGGGGCGAGACTATGGCTACACCTTC. Variable domain in full (rest from reference TRBV5-1 and TRBJ1-2): KAGVTQTPRYLIKTRGQQVTLSCSPISGHRSVSWYQQTPGQGLQFLFEYFSETQRNKGNFPGRFSGRQFSNSRSEMNVSTLELGDSALYLCASSFSGGRDYGYTFGSGTRLTVV.

The sample holds a few counts of this clone. The chain joins TRBV19 to TRBJ1-2; TRBD1 aligns across 8 bases. The CDR3 covers 12 residues. Germline assignment: CDR1 LNHDA and CDR2 SQIVND (reference sequence). With V trimmed by 7 bases and J by 6 bases, 4 bases remained unmatched. CDR3 sequence reads: CASMQGADGYTF. DNA of the CDR3: TGTGCCAGTATGCAGGGGGCTGATGGCTACACCTTC.

This sequence joins TRBV29-1 and TRBJ2-1; D is unresolved. Between the trimmed V and J ends, which lost 6 bases and 5 bases, there was a span of 8 bases. Germline V gives CDR1 SQVTM, CDR2 ANQGSEA. The length of the CDR3 is 11 residues. The CDR3 loop reads CSVLTDNEQFF. In DNA form, the CDR3 reads TGCAGCGTGCTCACAGACAATGAGCAGTTCTTC.

The V gene is TRBV9, the J gene TRBJ2-5, with D possibly TRBD2 on 5 matching bases. The V end was cut by 3 bases, the J end by 0 bases, with 15 bases between. Germline V gene lookup returns CDR1 SGDLS and CDR2 YYNGEE. This CDR3 spans 16 amino acids. DNA for the CDR3: TGTGCCAGCAGCGGGACTTCGCTAGGGTACCAAGAGACCCAGTACTTC. Protein: CASSGTSLGYQETQYF. The full variable domain, with the rest looked up from reference TRBV9 and TRBJ2-5, is DSGVTQTPKHLITATGQRVTLRCSPRSGDLSVYWYQQSLDQGLQFLIQYYNGEERAKGNILERFSAQQFPDLHSELNLSSLELGDSALYFCASSGTSLGYQETQYFGPGTRLLVL.

The chain has TRBV28 and TRBJ2-7; 7 positions match TRBD2. With 4 bases clipped from V and 2 bases from J, the junction kept 5 bases outside the gene matches. Germline lookup yields CDR1 MDHEN and CDR2 SYDVKM. The CDR3 length is 14 residues. CDR3 sequence (DNA): TGTGCCAGCAGTTACGGGGGGAACCCCTACGAGCAGTACTTC. Amino acid sequence: CASSYGGNPYEQYF.

The gene calls are TRBV6-1 and TRBJ2-7; D is unresolved. Germline V lookup: CDR1 MNHNS, CDR2 SASEGT. Trimming cost V 4 bases and J 0 bases, with 16 bases left between them. The CDR3 sequence is 16 residues long. For the CDR3, the DNA is TGTGCCAGCAGTGCCCAGACTTATTGGAACTCCTACGAGCAGTACTTC. Residues: CASSAQTYWNSYEQYF.

The V gene is TRBV12-5, the J gene TRBJ1-1; tentative D call: TRBD1 (5 bases). Trimming stripped 7 bases from V and 5 bases from J, with 14 bases between. Germline V gene sequence: CDR1 LGHNT, CDR2 FRNRAP. The CDR3 contains 13 residues. The CDR3 region has the DNA TGTGCTAGTGACACACCTGGGGGGACTGAAGCTTTCTTT. Translation gives CASDTPGGTEAFF.